The clone carrying this T cell receptor beta chain was counted a few times. Its specificity is not known. The data belong to a study of early T cells in non-severe SARS-CoV-2 infection. Overall study context: Sequencing of bulk RNA from unsorted whole blood was done, without chain pairing. Study-wide points: Anti-spike CD8 responses were favored in VDJdb matching, and private and CD4 specificities were missed.

Attachment of unique molecular identifiers to individual cDNA molecules was performed. One entry per CDR3 protein, called by TCRdb with MiXCR from the 5' RACE reads. Of 29,000 or so distinct CDR3 sequences in the sample, roughly 5% were seen once. The TCR originated in an adult who was a healthcare worker with PCR-confirmed SARS-CoV-2 infection or an uninfected control (not recorded which). Sequencing used whole blood.

CDR3 bases: TGTGCCAGCAGTTACAATCGGGGGGCCTACGAGCAGTACTTC. It translates to CASSYNRGAYEQYF. The rearrangement uses TRBV6-2 or TRBV6-3 and TRBJ2-7, with 7 bases identical to TRBD2. Germline V gene data show CDR1 as MNHEY and CDR2 as SVGEGT. V lost 2 bases and J lost 2; bases outside the gene matches: 3. The CDR3 consists of 14 residues.